The 22 T cell receptor beta chains below were found in one sample sequenced in a study of regulatory T cells in long-lasting Graves disease. Regarding time point: newly diagnosed GD, antithyroid drugs for less than 3 months. TCR sequences were obtained from RNA taken from PBMCs. The TCR beta library used iRepertoire HTBI primers with Arm-PCR amplification of CDR3. TCRdb analysed the multiplex PCR reads with MiXCR anew, one entry per CDR3 protein. The table lists hundreds of thousands of distinct CDR3 sequences, 16% of them singletons. These data were likewise used in another study, on T cells in Graves' hyperthyroidism and ophthalmopathy.

Sequenced here: peripheral blood mononuclear cells (PBMCs), sampled at new diagnosis, from a patient treated with antithyroid drugs. These receptors were taken from a man aged 18 to 30 with Graves disease.

The sample holds many counts of this clonotype. The chain couples TRBV30 to TRBJ2-2; a possible D gene is TRBD2 (5 bases). CDR3 length: 14 residues. Looked up from germline, CDR1 is GTSNPN and CDR2 is SVGIG (reference sequence). V was shortened by 0 bases and J by 7 bases, with 12 bases between the two germline ends. The CDR3 DNA is TGTGCCTGGAGTGTAGAAGCGGTAGGCGGGGAGCTGTTTTTT. The encoded protein is CAWSVEAVGGELFF.

The V and J genes are TRBV7-9 and TRBJ2-2; 8 bases map to TRBD1. The CDR3 contains 20 residues. Germline V gene lookup returns CDR1 SEHNR and CDR2 FQNEAQ (reference sequence). Trimming cost V 1 base and J 4 bases; bases outside gene matches: 17. In nucleotides, the CDR3 is TGTGCCAGCAGCTTAGTGGGCGAGTCCGAGACAGGGGTTACCACCGGGGAGCTGTTTTTT. Its protein is CASSLVGESETGVTTGELFF.

The rearrangement uses TRBV20-1 and TRBJ2-1; 10 bases fit TRBD2. Looked up from germline, CDR1 is DFQATT and CDR2 is SNEGSKA (reference sequence). CDR3 length: 16 residues. The trim removed 4 bases at V and 2 bases at J, leaving 8 bases unmatched. The CDR3 nucleotides read TGCAGTGCTATGTCAGCGGGAGGGTTCCCCTACAATGAGCAGTTCTTC. Protein: CSAMSAGGFPYNEQFF.

The chain joins TRBV12-3 or TRBV12-4 to TRBJ2-2; D may match TRBD1 or TRBD2 (5 bases each). The CDR3 length is 14 residues. With 5 bases removed from V and 2 bases from J, the gap between germline ends came to 9 bases. The CDR3 DNA is TGTGCCAGCAGTCACGGGACCAACACCGGGGAGCTGTTTTTT. This gives the protein CASSHGTNTGELFF.

This chain uses TRBV3-1 with TRBJ2-7; possibly TRBD2 for D (5 bases). CDR3 length equals 14 residues. Germline CDR1 reads LGHDT; CDR2 reads YNNKEL (reference sequence). The V gene lost 4 bases and the J gene lost 2 bases, with 12 bases spanning the gap. CDR3 amino acids: CASSLRERTYEQYF. CDR3 nucleotide sequence: TGTGCCAGCAGCCTTAGGGAGCGGACCTACGAGCAGTACTTC.

Ten or more counts support this clonotype. This chain joins TRBV5-1 and TRBJ2-1, with D possibly matching TRBD1 (6 bases). This CDR3 is built from 14 residues. V was pared by 7 bases and J by 1 base, with 12 bases between. Germline CDR1 reads SGHRS; CDR2 reads YFSETQ. CDR3 sequence: CASPEGVSYNEQFF. CDR3 sequence (DNA): TGCGCCAGCCCCGAGGGGGTTTCCTACAATGAGCAGTTCTTC. The full variable domain, rest sourced from reference TRBV5-1 and TRBJ2-1, is KAGVTQTPRYLIKTRGQQVTLSCSPISGHRSVSWYQQTPGQGLQFLFEYFSETQRNKGNFPGRFSGRQFSNSRSEMNVSTLELGDSALYLCASPEGVSYNEQFFGPGTRLTVL.

The rearrangement uses TRBV7-2 and TRBJ2-1; 15 bases are a match to TRBD2. The J segment lost 12 bases and the V segment lost 5 bases, leaving 2 bases of the junction unmatched. This CDR3 spans 13 amino acids. The germline CDR1 and CDR2 sequences are SGHTA and FQGNSA. The CDR3 spells CASSPGLAGGQFF. The CDR3 DNA reads TGTGCCAGCAGCCCGGGACTAGCGGGAGGGCAGTTCTTC.

The chain uses TRBV5-1 and TRBJ2-2; 13 bases line up with TRBD2. The V segment lost 0 bases and the J segment 6 bases; nucleotides outside the gene matches: 2. Germline V gene sequence: CDR1 SGHRS, CDR2 YFSETQ. The CDR3 extends over 16 amino acids. The DNA for the CDR3 is TGCGCCAGCAGCTTGGAACTAGCGGGAGGGCCCGGGGAGCTGTTTTTT. Its translation is CASSLELAGGPGELFF.

The chain carries TRBV24-1 and TRBJ2-7; 9 bases line up with TRBD1. Trimming cost V 7 bases and J 6 bases; bases outside gene matches: 24. Looked up from germline, CDR1 is KGHDR and CDR2 is SFDVKD. This CDR3 has 19 residues. This CDR3 reads CATRGGTGYPTSPNCEQYF. The CDR3 DNA sequence: TGTGCCACCAGGGGGGGGACAGGGTACCCCACTAGCCCGAACTGCGAGCAGTACTTC.

This clonotype was detected a few times. The rearrangement links TRBV9 to TRBJ1-4; 8 bases agree with TRBD1. Looked up from germline, CDR1 is SGDLS and CDR2 is YYNGEE. J gave up 6 bases and V 2 bases, and 6 bases lay outside the gene matches. This CDR3 spans 15 amino acids. In DNA, the CDR3 is TGTGCCAGCAGCGTCCGACAGGGGCGGGATGAAAAACTGTTTTTT. Translating gives CASSVRQGRDEKLFF.

The rearrangement uses TRBV6-2 or TRBV6-3 and TRBJ1-4; D gene unclear. The V gene's germline CDR1 is MNHEY and CDR2 SVGEGT. The CDR3 contains 14 residues. Trimming took off 5 bases at V and 0 bases at J, with 7 bases between the two ends. The DNA of the CDR3 is TGTGCCAGCAGTGAACAGTCAACTAATGAAAAACTGTTTTTT. Its translation is CASSEQSTNEKLFF.

The genes are TRBV19 and TRBJ2-3; 7 bases fit TRBD1. The V segment lost 5 bases and the J segment 0 bases; nucleotides outside the gene matches: 8. The length of the CDR3 is 16 residues. CDR1 and CDR2 (germline): LNHDA, SQIVND (reference sequence). The CDR3: CASSGGQAHSTDTQYF. CDR3 in DNA: TGTGCCAGTAGTGGCGGACAGGCCCATAGCACAGATACGCAGTATTTT.

This clonotype was seen repeatedly, ten times or more. The genes are TRBV6-1 and TRBJ2-5, with unresolved D. CDR3 length: 15 residues. Germline V gene sequence: CDR1 MNHNS, CDR2 SASEGT. V shed 6 bases and J shed 5 bases, with 19 bases lying between them. The CDR3 here is CASSHRDSRPETQYF. The CDR3 DNA is TGTGCCAGCAGCCACCGAGACTCCCGACCCGAGACCCAGTACTTC.

In its sample, this clonotype was seen a few times. This chain's CDR3 is CASSSHSMADTQYF. In DNA, the CDR3 is TGTGCCAGCAGCTCCCACTCTATGGCAGATACGCAGTATTTT. V and J are TRBV7-3 and TRBJ2-3; unclear D gene. Germline lookup yields CDR1 SGHTA and CDR2 FQGTGA. The CDR3 extends over 14 amino acids. V lost 4 bases, J lost 4 bases, and 12 bases lay in between.

This clonotype came up a few times. The rearrangement joins TRBV29-1 to TRBJ2-7; D tentatively fits TRBD1 or TRBD2 (5 bases each). The CDR3 runs to 13 residues. CDR1 and CDR2 from the germline V gene are SQVTM and ANQGSEA. Trimming stripped 5 bases from V and 3 bases from J, with 14 bases between. The CDR3 coding sequence is TGCAGCGTTACTTCGGGGCAGGACTACGAGCAGTACTTC. It specifies CSVTSGQDYEQYF.

This clonotype was observed at least ten times. DNA for the CDR3: TGTGCCAACCACGACAGGGGGGCGACGTGGGACACCGGGGAGCTGTTTTTT. Protein product: CANHDRGATWDTGELFF. The V call is TRBV25-1, the J call TRBJ2-2; 9 nucleotides align to TRBD1. Germline V gene sequence: CDR1 MGHDK, CDR2 SYGVNS. The CDR3 has 17 residues. The V gene end was trimmed by 10 bases and the J gene end by 3 bases; junction bases not matched to a gene: 15.

This clonotype was detected many times. The gene calls are TRBV7-9 and TRBJ2-7; D remains unclear. The CDR3 has 13 residues. V lost 4 bases and J 7 bases, leaving 14 bases between the germline ends. Per the germline V gene, CDR1 is SEHNR and CDR2 is FQNEAQ (reference sequence). The CDR3 here is CASSSYSDGEQYF. CDR3 bases: TGTGCCAGCAGCTCTTACAGCGATGGGGAGCAGTACTTC.

At least ten counts were recorded for this clonotype. The J gene is TRBJ2-1, the V gene TRBV15, with 12 bases that match TRBD2. Trimming cost V 3 bases and J 0 bases; bases outside gene matches: 9. The CDR3 spans 19 residues. Germline V CDR1 and CDR2: LNHNV, YYDKDF (reference sequence). The CDR3 DNA reads as TGTGCCACCAGCAGTGGACGGACTAGCGGGACCTTCTCCTACAATGAGCAGTTCTTC. Encoded protein: CATSSGRTSGTFSYNEQFF.

In its sample, this clonotype was seen a few times. The chain carries TRBV19 and TRBJ1-1; D gene ambiguous. The CDR3 is 15 residues long. The V gene lost 4 bases and the J gene lost 2 bases, with 14 bases spanning the gap. Looked up from germline, CDR1 is LNHDA and CDR2 is SQIVND (reference sequence). The CDR3 sequence: CASSRSSGVNTEAFF. In nucleotides, the CDR3 is TGTGCCAGTAGTAGGAGTTCCGGGGTTAACACTGAAGCTTTCTTT.

This clonotype was picked up a small number of times. The chain couples TRBV5-1 to TRBJ2-4, with unresolved D. This CDR3 region has 14 residues. Trimming shortened V by 0 bases and J by 7 bases, and 11 bases separated the two germline ends. Germline-derived CDR1 and CDR2 are SGHRS and YFSETQ. The CDR3 coding sequence is TGCGCCAGCAGCTTGGACCAGCCTCCCAACATTCAGTACTTC. Translation gives CASSLDQPPNIQYF. The full variable domain, completed using reference TRBV5-1 and TRBJ2-4, is KAGVTQTPRYLIKTRGQQVTLSCSPISGHRSVSWYQQTPGQGLQFLFEYFSETQRNKGNFPGRFSGRQFSNSRSEMNVSTLELGDSALYLCASSLDQPPNIQYFGAGTRLSVL.

This clonotype appeared many times. This chain uses TRBV7-3 with TRBJ2-3; 9 bases match TRBD2. Trimming cost V 4 bases and J 1 base; bases outside gene matches: 6. CDR3 size: 16 residues. Per germline, CDR1 SGHTA and CDR2 FQGTGA. For the CDR3, the DNA is TGTGCCAGCAGCTCCCATAGCGGGAGTGGCACAGATACGCAGTATTTT. This sequence encodes CASSSHSGSGTDTQYF.

V gene TRBV12-3 or TRBV12-4 combines with J gene TRBJ1-6; D unresolved. This CDR3 has 13 residues. V was shortened by 5 bases and J by 7 bases, with 9 bases between the two germline ends. In nucleotides, the CDR3 is TGTGCCAGCAGTCCCACGGGGAATTCACCCCTCCACTTT. It translates to CASSPTGNSPLHF.